This T cell receptor (beta chain) came from a study of blood T cell repertoires in COVID-19. On the study more broadly: Both acute and convalescent COVID-19 samples were obtained from the United States, Italy and Spain.

In the original analysis: Amplification of reference gene primers was used by the study to estimate nucleated cell counts. TCRdb's table, derived via immunoSEQ multiplex PCR, lists solely in-frame clones and lacks some. V and J calls and clone size are those listed in that table; D and trimming were worked out from the DNA. This sample yields over 120,000 clones, of which 84% are seen a single time; 40% to 55% belongs to the top ten. The CDR3 spans 16 residues. The J segment lost 4 bases and the V segment lost 1 base, leaving 5 bases of the junction unmatched. The germline V gene encodes CDR1 SGHRS and CDR2 YFSETQ.

The sequencing sample was made of peripheral blood. The chain links TRBV5-1 to TRBJ2-2; TRBD2 matches at 9 bases. This TCR came from a human donor in a cohort sampled during active COVID-19. The CDR3 nucleotides read TGCGCCAGCAGCTTGTTGAGCGGGGGGATCACCGGGGAGCTGTTTTTT. Amino acid sequence: CASSLLSGGITGELFF.